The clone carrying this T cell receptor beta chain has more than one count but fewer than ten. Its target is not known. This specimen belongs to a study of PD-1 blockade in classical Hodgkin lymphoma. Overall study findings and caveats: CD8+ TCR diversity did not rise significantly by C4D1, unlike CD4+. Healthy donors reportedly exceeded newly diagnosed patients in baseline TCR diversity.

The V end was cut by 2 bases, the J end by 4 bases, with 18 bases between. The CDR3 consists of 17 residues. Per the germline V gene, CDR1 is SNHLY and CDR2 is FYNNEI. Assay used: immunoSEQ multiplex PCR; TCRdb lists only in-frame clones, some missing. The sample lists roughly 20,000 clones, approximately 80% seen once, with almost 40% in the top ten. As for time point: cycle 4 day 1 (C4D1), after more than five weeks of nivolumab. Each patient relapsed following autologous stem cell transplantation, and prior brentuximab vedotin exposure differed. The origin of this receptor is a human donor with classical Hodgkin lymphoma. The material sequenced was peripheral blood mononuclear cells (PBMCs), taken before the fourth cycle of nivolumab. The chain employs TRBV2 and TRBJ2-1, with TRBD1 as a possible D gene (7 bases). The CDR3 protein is CASSERGVGTDYNEQFF. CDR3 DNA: TGTGCCAGCAGTGAAAGGGGGGTCGGGACAGATTACAATGAGCAGTTCTTC. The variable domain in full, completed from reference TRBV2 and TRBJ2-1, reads EPEVTQTPSHQVTQMGQEVILRCVPISNHLYFYWYRQILGQKVEFLVSFYNNEISEKSEIFDDQFSVERPDGSNFTLKIRSTKLEDSAMYFCASSERGVGTDYNEQFFGPGTRLTVL.